A single sample gave rise to the 24 T cell receptor beta chains below, sequenced in a study of regulatory T cells in long-lasting Graves disease. Time point described: persistent/refractory GD, antithyroid drugs over 5 years with positive TRAb. PBMCs were the source of the RNA used for TCR sequencing. CDR3 regions were amplified by Arm-PCR using iRepertoire HTBI primers to build TCR beta libraries. TCRdb reanalysed the multiplex PCR reads using MiXCR and keeps one entry per CDR3 protein. The sample records approximately 290,000 distinct CDR3 sequences, 22% being singletons. The sequenced sample was peripheral blood mononuclear cells (PBMCs), obtained when the disease was refractory, from a patient treated with antithyroid drugs. These receptors all stem from a female donor with Graves disease.

V is TRBV5-6 and J is TRBJ1-2, with no clear D. V was shortened by 0 bases and J by 4 bases, with 10 bases between the two germline ends. The germline CDR1 and CDR2 sequences are SGHDT and YYEEEE. There are 14 residues in the CDR3. CDR3 region: CASSLGQPIYGYTF. DNA of the CDR3: TGTGCCAGCAGCTTGGGGCAGCCGATCTATGGCTACACCTTC.

In DNA, the CDR3 is TGTGCCAGCAGCTCCCCGGCTCGAGGACAGAGGGAAGAGACCCAGTACTTC. This gives the protein CASSSPARGQREETQYF. The chain couples TRBV7-9 to TRBJ2-5, with a weak D call TRBD1 (6 bases). The CDR3 consists of 17 residues. Germline values: CDR1 SEHNR, CDR2 FQNEAQ (reference sequence). Trimming took 4 bases from V and 3 from J, leaving 21 bases between them.

Ten or more counts support this clonotype. This sequence joins TRBV12-3 or TRBV12-4 and TRBJ1-1; D gene ambiguous. V lost 4 bases and J lost 5, with 17 bases in between. This CDR3 region has 15 residues. CDR3 bases: TGTGCCAGCAGTTCCCGACGGGGTATTGTTACTGAAGCTTTCTTT. Translation: CASSSRRGIVTEAFF.

This chain connects TRBV7-9 to TRBJ2-5; the D is unclear. The CDR3 is 12 amino acids. Germline lookup yields CDR1 SEHNR and CDR2 FQNEAQ (reference sequence). V lost 1 base and J lost 5, with 5 bases in between. CDR3 protein: CASSLEDETQYF. The CDR3 coding sequence is TGTGCCAGCAGCTTAGAGGACGAGACCCAGTACTTC.

This chain links TRBV28 with TRBJ2-7; 7 bases line up with TRBD2. V shed 7 bases and J 2 bases; nucleotides not matched to a gene: 8. The CDR3 contains 14 residues. The germline V gene encodes CDR1 MDHEN and CDR2 SYDVKM. CDR3 loop: CASTPWGGPYEQYF. The CDR3 nucleotides read TGTGCCAGCACCCCTTGGGGGGGACCCTACGAGCAGTACTTC.

This clonotype turned up a few times. The chain couples TRBV19 to TRBJ2-7, with D maybe TRBD1 (6 bases). Trimming left V 2 bases short and J 3 bases short, with 14 bases between. This CDR3 has 15 amino acids. The germline CDR1 and CDR2 sequences are LNHDA and SQIVND (reference sequence). The CDR3 bases are TGTGCCAGTAGTATACGACAGGAACTCTTCTACGAGCAGTACTTC. Protein sequence: CASSIRQELFYEQYF.

V is TRBV5-1 and J is TRBJ2-1, with 8 bases fitting TRBD2. Germline loops: CDR1 SGHRS, CDR2 YFSETQ. The CDR3 has 15 residues. Unmatched junction bases numbered 11, after V lost 0 bases and J lost 12 bases. The CDR3 sequence is CASSLGAGGPTGQFF. CDR3 sequence (DNA): TGCGCCAGCAGCTTGGGGGCGGGAGGCCCAACCGGGCAGTTCTTC.

This clonotype occurred a few times. The chain couples TRBV7-2 to TRBJ1-2; TRBD1 matches at 9 bases. CDR3 size: 15 residues. Germline V gene lookup returns CDR1 SGHTA and CDR2 FQGNSA. V shed 5 bases and J 5 bases; nucleotides not matched to a gene: 9. This CDR3 is CASSVTGGVEYGYTF. The CDR3 DNA is TGTGCCAGCAGCGTAACAGGGGGCGTCGAGTATGGCTACACCTTC.

This clonotype was detected many times. The rearrangement joins TRBV10-3 to TRBJ1-5; a possible D gene is TRBD1 (6 bases). V was trimmed by 5 bases and J by 3 bases, leaving 8 bases between them. The CDR3 runs to 13 residues. Germline loops: CDR1 ENHRY, CDR2 SYGVKD. CDR3 residues: CAISRDNNQPQHF. The CDR3 region has the DNA TGTGCCATCAGTAGGGACAACAATCAGCCCCAGCATTTT.

There are a few counts of this clonotype. The CDR3 protein is CASRGSGGYNEQFF. The CDR3 nucleotides are TGTGCCAGCAGGGGTAGCGGGGGGTACAATGAGCAGTTCTTC. The chain recombines TRBV2 with TRBJ2-1, with TRBD2 identical over 10 bases. The CDR3 runs to 14 residues. CDR1 is SNHLY and CDR2 is FYNNEI in the germline V gene. The junction had 3 bases not matched to a gene; V was cut back by 6 bases and J by 4 bases.

This clonotype was counted ten times or more. The rearrangement joins TRBV6-1 to TRBJ1-6; 8 nucleotides align to TRBD1. CDR1 and CDR2 from the germline V gene are MNHNS and SASEGT. V shed 5 bases and J 6 bases; nucleotides not matched to a gene: 3. CDR3 length: 14 amino acids. CDR3 DNA: TGTGCCAGCAGTCGTGGACAGGGTAATTCACCCCTCCACTTT. Translation gives CASSRGQGNSPLHF.

V is TRBV7-8 and J is TRBJ2-7, with 7 bases that match TRBD2. CDR3 length: 15 residues. The trim removed 4 bases at V and 3 bases at J, leaving 9 bases unmatched. Germline loops: CDR1 SGHVS, CDR2 FQNEAQ. The CDR3 here is CASSSLMRENYEQYF. Written as DNA, the CDR3 is TGTGCCAGCAGCTCGCTTATGCGGGAGAACTACGAGCAGTACTTC.

The chain joins TRBV19 to TRBJ1-1; no reliable D call. CDR3 size: 11 residues. The germline gives CDR1 LNHDA, CDR2 SQIVND (reference sequence). V lost 5 bases to trimming and J lost 4 bases, with 5 bases between them. CDR3 protein: CASSAGTEAFF. DNA of the CDR3: TGTGCCAGTAGTGCCGGCACTGAAGCTTTCTTT. The complete variable domain, with remaining parts taken from reference TRBV19 and TRBJ1-1, reads DGGITQSPKYLFRKEGQNVTLSCEQNLNHDAMYWYRQDPGQGLRLIYYSQIVNDFQKGDIAEGYSVSREKKESFPLTVTSAQKNPTAFYLCASSAGTEAFFGQGTRLTVV.

The rearrangement uses TRBV4-2 and TRBJ1-1, with a weak D call TRBD1 (5 bases). V lost 0 bases, J lost 7 bases, and 9 bases lay in between. Germline CDR1 and CDR2: LGHNA and YNFKEQ. The CDR3 has 13 amino acids. The CDR3 spells CASSQESRGEAFF. The DNA for the CDR3 is TGTGCCAGCAGCCAAGAGTCGAGGGGTGAAGCTTTCTTT.

This clonotype was found a few times. CDR3 region: CASSLTPGDVYEQYF. The CDR3, as DNA: TGTGCCAGCAGCTTAACTCCAGGGGACGTGTACGAGCAGTACTTC. V usage is TRBV28 and J usage is TRBJ2-7; a possible D gene is TRBD1 (6 bases). Germline V gives CDR1 MDHEN, CDR2 SYDVKM. The V end was cut by 6 bases, the J end by 4 bases, with 19 bases between. This CDR3 has 15 amino acids.

The J gene is TRBJ1-4, the V gene TRBV2; 7 nucleotides line up with TRBD1. Germline V gene sequence: CDR1 SNHLY, CDR2 FYNNEI. The V gene end was trimmed by 6 bases and the J gene end by 9 bases; junction bases not matched to a gene: 10. The CDR3 length is 14 residues. The CDR3 is CASSRGGTIKKLFF. The CDR3, as DNA: TGTGCCAGCAGCAGGGGGGGAACGATCAAAAAACTGTTTTTT.

This clonotype was detected ten times or more. This chain uses TRBV7-2 with TRBJ2-7, with 12 bases lining up with TRBD2. V lost 5 bases to trimming and J lost 4 bases; unmatched junction nucleotides: 9. CDR3 length equals 16 residues. In germline, CDR1 is SGHTA, CDR2 FQGNSA. CDR3 residues: CASSQLTSGSLYEQYF. The CDR3 DNA sequence: TGTGCCAGCAGCCAGTTGACTAGCGGGAGCTTATACGAGCAGTACTTC.

As for this clonotype: Just one base apart from a much larger clone, this may be a read error. CDR3 bases: TGTGCCACCAGCAGAGACAGGGGTTTGGGAAACACCACATATTTT. Protein product: CATSRDRGLGNTTYF. The chain recombines TRBV15 with TRBJ1-3, with a tentative D call TRBD1 (6 bases). The V gene's germline CDR1 is LNHNV and CDR2 YYDKDF (reference sequence). The CDR3 contains 15 residues.

This clonotype showed up just a few times. The chain uses TRBV20-1 and TRBJ1-6; 9 bases agree with TRBD1. The V gene end was trimmed by 5 bases and the J gene end by 8 bases; junction bases not matched to a gene: 4. Germline CDR1 reads DFQATT; CDR2 reads SNEGSKA (reference sequence). This CDR3 has 13 residues. DNA for the CDR3: TGCAGTGCTGGGGACAGGGTGGATTCACCCCTCCACTTT. This sequence encodes CSAGDRVDSPLHF.

In this sample, this clonotype turned up a few times. The chain carries TRBV29-1 and TRBJ2-7; 7 bases agree with TRBD2. Trimming removed 0 bases from V and 3 bases from J; junction bases left unmatched: 8. Looked up from germline, CDR1 is SQVTM and CDR2 is ANQGSEA. The CDR3 totals 15 residues. CDR3: CSVEDPRPSGYEQYF. CDR3 bases: TGCAGCGTTGAAGATCCCCGGCCTAGCGGCTACGAGCAGTACTTC.

CDR3 protein: CASSRTSGGSYEQYF. CDR3 nucleotide sequence: TGTGCCAGCAGCCGGACTAGCGGGGGCTCCTACGAGCAGTACTTC. The genes are TRBV5-5 and TRBJ2-7, with TRBD2 identical over 13 bases. Germline V gene lookup returns CDR1 SGHKS and CDR2 YYEKEE (reference sequence). With V trimmed by 4 bases and J by 0 bases, 1 base remained unmatched. The length of the CDR3 is 15 residues.

This clonotype has a count of ten or more. The chain carries TRBV28 and TRBJ2-5, with 7 nucleotides matching TRBD1. This CDR3 spans 14 amino acids. The germline gives CDR1 MDHEN, CDR2 SYDVKM. V lost 4 bases and J lost 5; bases outside the gene matches: 7. This chain's CDR3 is CASSYRLGGETQYF. CDR3 DNA: TGTGCCAGCAGTTACCGGTTAGGGGGCGAGACCCAGTACTTC.

The V and J genes are TRBV28 and TRBJ2-2, with a possible D match to TRBD1 (8 bases). The ends were cut back, 6 bases at V and 4 bases at J, with 12 bases in the middle. CDR1 is MDHEN, CDR2 SYDVKM, per germline. The CDR3 totals 14 residues. In DNA form, the CDR3 reads TGTGCCAGCAGCACAGGGGGGGGCACCGGGGAGCTGTTTTTT. Its protein is CASSTGGGTGELFF.

The rearrangement links TRBV5-1 to TRBJ2-5; D possibly uses TRBD1 or TRBD2 (5 bases each). The CDR3 consists of 15 residues. CDR1 SGHRS and CDR2 YFSETQ come from the germline V gene. V dropped 3 bases and J dropped 7 bases, with 19 bases sitting between them. The CDR3 here is CASSSPTDGGGTQYF. In DNA, the CDR3 is TGCGCCAGCAGCTCCCCGACAGACGGAGGAGGGACCCAGTACTTC. Drawing the rest from reference TRBV5-1 and TRBJ2-5, the complete variable domain is KAGVTQTPRYLIKTRGQQVTLSCSPISGHRSVSWYQQTPGQGLQFLFEYFSETQRNKGNFPGRFSGRQFSNSRSEMNVSTLELGDSALYLCASSSPTDGGGTQYFGPGTRLLVL.